This TCR beta chain stems from a study of T cell repertoires in cytomegalovirus infection (dated by TCRdb to about 2019). In the study overall: Peptide stimulations targeted recently identified HLA-C-restricted CMV epitopes, whose presentation resists viral immunomodulation, together with well-studied HLA-B-restricted epitopes. Donor HLA type was relevant to the analysis, as public TCR beta signatures indicated carriage of CMV infection together with the matching HLA type. The full study reports these points: The ex vivo response was dominated by HLA-C-restricted CMV-specific TCR beta clonotypes, and the single most frequent clonotype in two of eight donors was supplied by these HLA-C-restricted clonotypes. Cumulative frequency of public TCR beta family members discriminated carriers of CMV infection plus the relevant HLA type in this cohort and an independent roughly 330-donor cohort.

Sequencing used an Illumina HiSeq 1500. The public reads were run again by TCRdb, first through fastp at Q25 and then through MiXCR, and only productive beta chains were kept. When rows share a CDR3 protein, they turn into one entry using the most common DNA and genes. This sample gives around 770,000 distinct CDR3 sequences in total; about 27% of them show up just once. The ten largest make up approximately 14% of the sample. Of note for this clonotype: Its target antigen remains unknown. No quality values exist for individual bases; no much larger clone is one base distant.

Read against the paper, the sample's treatment or condition label means: in vitro stimulation with specific CMV peptide epitopes to enrich CMV-specific T cells. The input for sequencing was cultured CD8+ T cells from PBMCs, taken from culture after CMV antigen stimulation. The clonotype originates from a human donor in good health (CMV status not recorded). Some clones in this sample may be carry-over from other donors' samples.

The DNA reads as follows: TGTGCCAGCAGTTGGGGACAGCAAAATTCACCCCTCCACTTT. It codes for CASSWGQQNSPLHF. The chain uses TRBV27 and TRBJ1-6; 7 bases in between match TRBD1. The CDR3 goes from the cysteine to the phenylalanine over 14 residues. Kept here is only the CDR3 DNA, which spans 42 bases and is read in frame from base 1. CDR1 and CDR2 are drawn from the germline V gene (reference sequence): MNHEY, SMNVEV. At the junction V is shortened by 4 bases and J by 7 bases; bases outside the gene matches: 4.